This T cell receptor beta chain was recorded in a study of cytomegalovirus exposure and HLA in healthy donors. Points from the study as a whole: Investigators reported 150 to 200 TCR beta chains as tied to cytomegalovirus. Most subjects had HLA-A and HLA-B alleles reportedly predicted accurately by TCR beta sequences. Sequencing had likely introduced a cluster of highly shared sequence variants as an artifact.

This CDR3 spans 15 amino acids. Per germline, CDR1 LNHDA and CDR2 SQIVND (reference sequence). With 3 bases clipped from V and 3 bases from J, the junction kept 6 bases outside the gene matches. Regarding this clone: The antigen is not known.

Primers: 60 Vbeta forward and 13 Jbeta reverse. Profiled with immunoSEQ multiplex PCR; TCRdb holds only in-frame clones, not every one. The sample contains about 220,000 clones, about four fifths of which appear only once. Sampled while nominally healthy, donors likely had unrecorded immune exposures. The V gene is TRBV19, the J gene TRBJ1-2; TRBD1 agrees at 8 bases. The specimen sequenced was PBMCs. The receptor was derived from a man aged 40-49 years in good health and CMV-seropositive. CDR3 sequence (DNA): TGTGCCAGTAGTATGGGACAGGCTAAAGACTATGGCTACACCTTC. As protein: CASSMGQAKDYGYTF.